This entry is about one T cell receptor beta chain. The data originate from a study of T cells in tuberculosis. Sorting used thawed, overnight-rested PBMC stained with anti-CD3, a viability dye and GMM-loaded CD1B tetramer. The lipid loaded on the CD1B tetramers was C32 glucose monomycolate from Rhodococcus equi. With V trimmed by 0 bases and J by 3 bases, 5 bases remained unmatched. The CDR3 length is 16 residues. CDR1 is LGHNA and CDR2 is YNFKEQ in the germline V gene. Here immunoSEQ multiplex PCR was the method, and the copy in TCRdb shows in-frame clones only, minus some. The sample contains tens of thousands of clones, just over 90% of which appear only once.

This clonotype originated in an adult woman with latent tuberculosis. Source material: CD1b-GMM tetramer-negative cells sorted from PBMCs. This chain joins TRBV4-2 and TRBJ2-1; 7 bases line up with TRBD1. The CDR3 DNA sequence: TGTGCCAGCAGCCAAGATGGACAGGCCAACTACAATGAGCAGTTCTTC. Protein: CASSQDGQANYNEQFF.